Shown below are 11 T cell receptor beta chains from a single sample sequenced in a study of cytomegalovirus exposure and HLA in healthy donors. With 60 Vbeta and 13 Jbeta primers, the PCR was carried out. Sequencing used immunoSEQ multiplex PCR; TCRdb keeps in-frame clones, though not all of them. The sample lists approximately 110,000 clones; 15% were seen once. The sample comprised PBMCs. The receptors come from a woman aged 18-30 years in good health and CMV-seronegative.

V usage is TRBV5-6 and J usage is TRBJ1-3, with D tentatively TRBD1 (6 bases). This CDR3 spans 16 amino acids. V lost 0 bases and J lost 0, with 10 bases in between. Germline-derived CDR1 and CDR2 are SGHDT and YYEEEE. The CDR3 bases are TGTGCCAGCAGCTTGGGGGACATGATCTCTGGAAACACCATATATTTT. Encoded protein: CASSLGDMISGNTIYF.

The chain couples TRBV6-5 to TRBJ1-6; 8 nucleotides match TRBD1. The trim removed 6 bases at V and 7 bases at J, leaving 5 bases unmatched. From germline, CDR1 is MNHEY and CDR2 SVGAGI. This CDR3 has 14 residues. CDR3 residues: CASRTGTGNSPLHF. CDR3 DNA sequence: TGTGCCAGCAGAACCGGGACAGGAAATTCACCCCTCCACTTT.

V and J are TRBV6-5 and TRBJ2-3, with 8 bases fitting TRBD2. J was trimmed by 3 bases and V by 4 bases; bases with no gene match: 9. CDR1 is MNHEY, CDR2 SVGAGI, per germline. This CDR3 is 16 amino acids long. The CDR3 protein is CASSSELAEGTDTQYF. The CDR3, as DNA: TGTGCCAGCAGTTCAGAACTAGCGGAAGGGACAGATACGCAGTATTTT.

This clone showed up just a few times. The chain couples TRBV9 to TRBJ2-2, with TRBD1 matching 7 bases. J lost 4 bases, V lost 3 bases, and 6 bases had no gene match. From germline, CDR1 is SGDLS and CDR2 YYNGEE. The CDR3 loop spans 15 amino acids. The CDR3 nucleotides read TGTGCCAGCAGCGCTCCGGGACAGCTCACCGGGGAGCTGTTTTTT. It yields the protein CASSAPGQLTGELFF.

The chain is built from TRBV6-1 and TRBJ1-4; D remains ambiguous. Germline-derived CDR1 and CDR2 are MNHNS and SASEGT. The CDR3 runs 15 residues. The ends were cut back, 7 bases at V and 0 bases at J, with 12 bases in the middle. The CDR3 region is CASTYYPATNEKLFF. The CDR3 bases are TGTGCCAGCACATACTACCCCGCAACTAATGAAAAACTGTTTTTT.

The chain uses TRBV14 and TRBJ2-1, with 9 bases fitting TRBD2. Germline V gene data show CDR1 as SGHDN and CDR2 as FVKESK. J was trimmed by 2 bases and V by 1 base; bases with no gene match: 9. CDR3 length: 18 residues. CDR3 sequence: CASSQGHSGRTPYNEQFF. For the CDR3, the DNA is TGTGCCAGCAGCCAAGGACATAGCGGGAGAACACCCTACAATGAGCAGTTCTTC.

In this sample, this clone turned up a few times. The chain recombines TRBV30 with TRBJ1-2, with a possible D match to TRBD1 (5 bases). V gave up 5 bases and J gave up 0 bases, with 10 bases separating them. This CDR3 contains 13 residues. The V gene's germline CDR1 is GTSNPN and CDR2 SVGIG (reference sequence). The CDR3 protein is CAWWGRTNYGYTF. For the CDR3, the DNA is TGTGCCTGGTGGGGGAGGACTAACTATGGCTACACCTTC.

This clone turned up a few times. V gene TRBV4-2 combines with J gene TRBJ1-3, with a tentative D call TRBD1 (6 bases). The CDR3 length is 15 residues. V was pared by 4 bases and J by 3 bases, with 13 bases between. Germline assignment: CDR1 LGHNA and CDR2 YNFKEQ. The CDR3 loop is CASSLRTDLGNTIYF. The CDR3 DNA follows: TGTGCCAGCAGCCTGCGGACAGATCTTGGAAACACCATATATTTT.

This clone came up once. This rearrangement joins TRBV9 to TRBJ2-1, with 9 positions matching TRBD2. Germline V gene sequence: CDR1 SGDLS, CDR2 YYNGEE. V dropped 0 bases and J dropped 8; count of bases not matched to a gene: 9. The CDR3 spans 16 residues. The DNA for the CDR3 is TGTGCCAGCAGCGTAGCTAGCCTAGCGGGGATCGATGAGCAGTTCTTC. It is translated as CASSVASLAGIDEQFF. The entire variable domain, with the rest obtained from reference TRBV9 and TRBJ2-1, is as follows: DSGVTQTPKHLITATGQRVTLRCSPRSGDLSVYWYQQSLDQGLQFLIQYYNGEERAKGNILERFSAQQFPDLHSELNLSSLELGDSALYFCASSVASLAGIDEQFFGPGTRLTVL.

This chain joins TRBV28 and TRBJ1-6; TRBD1 might be the D (6 bases). This CDR3 is 18 amino acids long. V dropped 5 bases and J dropped 4 bases, with 21 bases sitting between them. Germline CDR1 reads MDHEN; CDR2 reads SYDVKM. The CDR3, as DNA: TGTGCCAGCAGTCCAAGGAGACCGGGACAAGAGTATAATTCACCCCTCCACTTT. This codes for CASSPRRPGQEYNSPLHF.

The chain combines TRBV5-1 with TRBJ2-7, with 10 bases lining up with TRBD1. Losses at the gene ends were 1 base for V and 4 bases for J; bases not matched to a gene: 5. From germline, CDR1 is SGHRS and CDR2 YFSETQ. The CDR3 length is 15 residues. The CDR3: CASSLWTGGRYEQYF. CDR3 DNA sequence: TGCGCCAGCAGCTTGTGGACAGGGGGTCGGTACGAGCAGTACTTC.